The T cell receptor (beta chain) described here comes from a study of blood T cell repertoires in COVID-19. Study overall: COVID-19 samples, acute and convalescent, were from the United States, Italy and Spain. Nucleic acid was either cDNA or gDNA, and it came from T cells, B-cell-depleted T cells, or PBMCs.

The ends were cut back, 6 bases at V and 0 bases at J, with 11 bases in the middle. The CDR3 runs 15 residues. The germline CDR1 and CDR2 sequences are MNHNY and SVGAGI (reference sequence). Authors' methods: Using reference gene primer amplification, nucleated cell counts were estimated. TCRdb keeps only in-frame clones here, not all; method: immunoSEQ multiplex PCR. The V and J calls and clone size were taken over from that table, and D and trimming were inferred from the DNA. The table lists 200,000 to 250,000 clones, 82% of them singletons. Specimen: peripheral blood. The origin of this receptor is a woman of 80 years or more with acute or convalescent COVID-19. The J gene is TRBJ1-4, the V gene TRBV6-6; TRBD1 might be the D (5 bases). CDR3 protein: CASSLTGATNEKLFF. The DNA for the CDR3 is TGTGCCAGCAGCCTCACGGGGGCAACTAATGAAAAACTGTTTTTT.